This TCR beta chain was documented in a study of T-cell reconstitution after alpha-beta-depleted transplantation in children. Construction of the TCRbeta library involved unique molecular identifiers. TCRdb fed the PCR reads into MiXCR, producing one record per CDR3 protein. The table records about 580,000 distinct CDR3 sequences, about 23% of them present only once. Germline lookup yields CDR1 SQVTM and CDR2 ANQGSEA. The CDR3 spans 8 residues. The germline V and J ends were trimmed by 7 bases and 7 bases, with 4 bases remaining between them. Whole-study findings and limits: Some patients owed their high day-60 TCRbeta diversity to surviving recipient T cells and thymic progenitors. Newly produced T cells mostly provided counts and TCRbeta diversity after one year, as hyperexpanded clones declined.

With regard to this clonotype: Antigen specificity is unknown. A read error is likely, as this CDR3 ends without the conserved phenylalanine or tryptophan.

The sample in question was PBMCs, mostly from graft donor cells, obtained 360 days after TCRalphabeta/CD19-depleted stem cell transplant. V gene TRBV29-1 combines with J gene TRBJ1-1; D remains ambiguous. The source is a boy in the first two years of life who had a stem cell transplant for acute myeloid leukemia, so the T cells may come from the graft donor. This chain's CDR3 is CSDDEAFY. The CDR3 region has the DNA TGCAGCGACGATGAAGCTTTCTAT.